This TCR beta chain was observed in a study of T cell responses to AZD1222 COVID-19 vaccine. The protocol was immunoSEQ multiplex PCR, while the TCRdb copy is restricted to in-frame clones and leaves out a portion. The sample holds more than 100,000 clones, roughly 87% seen once. Germline V CDR1 and CDR2: LNHDA, SQIVND (reference sequence). Deletions cut 5 bases from V and 2 bases from J, with 4 bases between. This CDR3 has 12 amino acids. This clone was detected once. Sequenced here: peripheral blood, sampled on day 0 of AZD1222 vaccination. The chain is built from TRBV19 and TRBJ1-3, with D unresolved. The clonotype originates from an adult in good health. CDR3 residues: CASSFAGNTIYF. CDR3 DNA sequence: TGTGCCAGTAGTTTCGCTGGAAACACCATATATTTT.